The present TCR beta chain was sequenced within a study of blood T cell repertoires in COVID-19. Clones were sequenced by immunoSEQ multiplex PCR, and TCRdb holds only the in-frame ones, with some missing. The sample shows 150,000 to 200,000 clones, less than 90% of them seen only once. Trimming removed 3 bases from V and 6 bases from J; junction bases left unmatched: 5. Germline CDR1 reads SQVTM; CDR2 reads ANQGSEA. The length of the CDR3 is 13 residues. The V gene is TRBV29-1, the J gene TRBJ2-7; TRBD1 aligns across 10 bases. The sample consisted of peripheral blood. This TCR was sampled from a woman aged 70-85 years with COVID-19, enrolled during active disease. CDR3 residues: CSVDRGTGAEQYF. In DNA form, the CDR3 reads TGCAGCGTTGATAGAGGGACAGGGGCCGAGCAGTACTTC.